Below, 20 T cell receptor beta chains from the same sample are listed, as sequenced in a study of T cells in Graves' hyperthyroidism and ophthalmopathy. Authors of the study amplified TCR beta CDR3 regions from RNA transcripts. Using the HTBI primer set, a first-round RT-PCR was run on the TCR CDR3. TCRdb used MiXCR to reprocess the multiplex PCR reads, holding one entry per CDR3 protein. The profile covers fewer than 900,000 distinct CDR3 sequences, with around a sixth appearing a single time and roughly 17% taken by the ten largest. Sequenced sample: blood. Receptor source: a woman between 50 and 59 years old with Graves' hyperthyroidism that later progressed to Graves' ophthalmopathy.

A few counts support this clonotype. J is TRBJ1-5 and V is TRBV12-5, with 7 bases aligning to TRBD1. Per the germline V gene, CDR1 is LGHNT and CDR2 is FRNRAP. The CDR3 runs to 18 residues. Trimming removed 5 bases from V and 0 bases from J; junction bases left unmatched: 13. The CDR3 protein is CASGPSDRIRGSNQPQHF. CDR3 nucleotide sequence: TGTGCTAGTGGTCCCTCGGACAGGATCAGGGGTAGCAATCAGCCCCAGCATTTT.

This chain joins TRBV6-1 and TRBJ1-5, with 9 bases aligning to TRBD1. J was trimmed by 0 bases and V by 4 bases; bases with no gene match: 4. The length of the CDR3 is 16 residues. From germline, CDR1 is MNHNS and CDR2 SASEGT. CDR3 sequence (DNA): TGTGCCAGCAGTGTCCGGACAGGGGATAGCAATCAGCCCCAGCATTTT. It encodes CASSVRTGDSNQPQHF.

This clonotype was seen a single time. This chain links TRBV10-1 with TRBJ2-2; D is undetermined. Germline V lookup: CDR1 WNHNN, CDR2 SYGVQD (reference sequence). The germline V and J ends were trimmed by 6 bases and 5 bases, with 13 bases remaining between them. This CDR3 has 14 residues. CDR3: CASSHELSTGELFF. CDR3 coding DNA: TGCGCCAGCAGCCACGAGCTTAGTACCGGGGAGCTGTTTTTT.

This clonotype was counted ten times or more. This sequence joins TRBV7-2 and TRBJ2-5; a weak D match, TRBD1 (5 bases). The ends were cut back, 1 base at V and 2 bases at J, with 11 bases in the middle. Looked up from germline, CDR1 is SGHTA and CDR2 is FQGNSA. The CDR3 is 15 residues long. The CDR3 loop reads CASSLELTGQETQYF. Written as DNA, the CDR3 is TGTGCCAGCAGCTTAGAGTTAACAGGACAAGAGACCCAGTACTTC.

This clonotype has ten or more counts. The chain couples TRBV12-3 or TRBV12-4 to TRBJ1-1; D uncertain. The CDR3 runs to 13 residues. V shed 7 bases and J shed 4 bases, with 13 bases lying between them. CDR3 DNA: TGTGCCAGCAAACCCCGGAGCCTCACTGAAGCTTTCTTT. Protein product: CASKPRSLTEAFF.

This clonotype was recorded many times. This rearrangement joins TRBV18 to TRBJ2-7; 7 bases fit TRBD1. The germline V gene has CDR1 KGHSH and CDR2 LQKENI. The CDR3 covers 16 residues. The junction had 9 bases not matched to a gene; V was cut back by 0 bases and J by 4 bases. The CDR3 spells CASSPPAQGIGYEQYF. CDR3 nucleotide sequence: TGTGCCAGCTCACCACCGGCACAGGGGATAGGTTACGAGCAGTACTTC.

The chain combines TRBV20-1 with TRBJ2-1; a weak D match, TRBD2 (5 bases). Looked up from germline, CDR1 is DFQATT and CDR2 is SNEGSKA (reference sequence). Trimming shortened V by 4 bases and J by 0 bases, and 10 bases separated the two germline ends. The length of the CDR3 is 14 residues. As DNA, the CDR3 is TGCAGTGCTACTGAGCGGAGCTCCTACAATGAGCAGTTCTTC. Translating it yields CSATERSSYNEQFF.

This clonotype came up a few times. The chain has TRBV6-1 and TRBJ2-7; the D call may be TRBD1 or TRBD2 (5 bases each). Germline CDR1 MNHNS, CDR2 SASEGT. V lost 6 bases and J lost 3, with 18 bases in between. CDR3 length: 15 amino acids. The DNA of the CDR3 is TGTGCCAGCAGGCCACGGGGCTCAGCGGACTACGAGCAGTACTTC. Its protein is CASRPRGSADYEQYF.

On this clonotype: A much larger clone differs from this one at a single base, so this may be a read error. The chain recombines TRBV11-2 with TRBJ1-1; D perhaps matches TRBD1 (6 bases). Germline V gene data show CDR1 as SGHAT and CDR2 as FQNNGV. Trimming left V 5 bases short and J 1 base short, with 11 bases between. There are 14 residues in the CDR3. The CDR3: CASSILTGNTEAFF. DNA of the CDR3: TGTGCCAGCAGCATTCTGACAGGGAACACTGAAGCTTTCTTT.

This clonotype has only a few counts. The chain is built from TRBV24-1 and TRBJ2-2, with a possible D match to TRBD1 (6 bases). With 7 bases removed from V and 5 bases from J, the gap between germline ends came to 13 bases. CDR1 and CDR2 (germline): KGHDR, SFDVKD. The CDR3 runs 14 residues. The CDR3 spells CATSPSQGTGELFF. In nucleotides, the CDR3 is TGTGCCACCAGCCCCTCACAGGGAACCGGGGAGCTGTTTTTT.

This clonotype was seen a handful of times. This chain connects TRBV20-1 to TRBJ1-1; 7 nucleotides match TRBD1. Germline CDR1 is DFQATT and CDR2 is SNEGSKA (reference sequence). The CDR3 contains 11 residues. The junction had 8 bases not matched to a gene; V was cut back by 6 bases and J by 10 bases. CDR3: CSAGTGELAFF. The CDR3 DNA sequence: TGCAGTGCCGGAACAGGGGAGTTAGCTTTCTTT.

The gene calls are TRBV3-1 and TRBJ1-2, with unresolved D. The CDR3 is 13 residues long. V lost 1 base to trimming and J lost 10 bases, with 13 bases between them. In germline, CDR1 is LGHDT, CDR2 YNNKEL (reference sequence). The CDR3 region is CASSQGKDLDYTF. The CDR3 DNA reads TGTGCCAGCAGCCAAGGCAAGGACCTAGACTACACCTTC. Drawing the rest from reference TRBV3-1 and TRBJ1-2, the complete variable domain is DTAVSQTPKYLVTQMGNDKSIKCEQNLGHDTMYWYKQDSKKFLKIMFSYNNKELIINETVPNRFSPKSPDKAHLNLHINSLELGDSAVYFCASSQGKDLDYTFGSGTRLTVV.

The chain combines TRBV19 with TRBJ2-1, with D perhaps matching TRBD2 (6 bases). CDR3 length equals 15 residues. The V and J ends lost 6 bases and 0 bases respectively, with 12 bases between them. From germline, CDR1 is LNHDA and CDR2 SQIVND (reference sequence). The CDR3 DNA is TGTGCCAGTAGCGGGGGTTTCTCCTCCTACAATGAGCAGTTCTTC. This codes for CASSGGFSSYNEQFF.

At least ten counts were recorded for this clonotype. The chain combines TRBV2 with TRBJ2-3; the D call may be TRBD1 or TRBD2 (5 bases each). The germline V and J ends were trimmed by 6 bases and 0 bases, with 22 bases remaining between them. Germline CDR1 and CDR2: SNHLY and FYNNEI. The CDR3 is 18 residues long. CDR3 DNA sequence: TGTGCCAGCAGGCGAGGACTTTGGGACGTCCTCAGCACAGATACGCAGTATTTT. This gives the protein CASRRGLWDVLSTDTQYF.

This clonotype was detected ten times or more. The chain joins TRBV2 to TRBJ1-2; D is unclear. The CDR3 consists of 14 residues. With 6 bases removed from V and 4 bases from J, the gap between germline ends came to 15 bases. Germline loops: CDR1 SNHLY, CDR2 FYNNEI. The CDR3 loop is CASRSGSYTYGYTF. Here the CDR3 DNA reads TGTGCCAGCAGATCCGGGTCCTACACCTATGGCTACACCTTC.

This chain connects TRBV18 to TRBJ2-5; D gene unclear. V was cut by 2 bases and J by 5 bases, with 9 bases left in between. CDR1 KGHSH and CDR2 LQKENI come from the germline V gene. CDR3 length: 13 amino acids. The CDR3 DNA is TGTGCCAGCTCACCAAGGTCTACGGAGACCCAGTACTTC. It encodes CASSPRSTETQYF.

The chain uses TRBV3-1 and TRBJ2-3; D perhaps matches TRBD2 (6 bases). Trimming took off 5 bases at V and 4 bases at J, with 16 bases between the two ends. The CDR3 spans 15 residues. Germline CDR1 and CDR2: LGHDT and YNNKEL (reference sequence). The DNA for the CDR3 is TGTGCCAGCAGCTCACATGTCGGAGGGGCAGATACGCAGTATTTT. This gives the protein CASSSHVGGADTQYF.

The chain combines TRBV20-1 with TRBJ2-7; D is ambiguous. CDR3 size: 12 residues. Germline CDR1 reads DFQATT; CDR2 reads SNEGSKA (reference sequence). The V gene lost 4 bases and the J gene lost 6 bases, with 13 bases spanning the gap. The DNA for the CDR3 is TGCAGTGCTAAGGGAAGGGCCTGCGAGCAGTACTTC. It specifies CSAKGRACEQYF.

In its sample, this clonotype was seen many times. The rearrangement links TRBV30 to TRBJ1-1; TRBD1 matches 8 bases. After removal of 3 bases from V and 8 bases from J, the junction contained 8 bases not matched to a gene. CDR1 and CDR2 (germline): GTSNPN, SVGIG (reference sequence). The CDR3 runs to 13 residues. In nucleotides, the CDR3 is TGTGCCTGGAGCCAGGACAGGGCGACCGAAGCTTTCTTT. Translated: CAWSQDRATEAFF.

In this sample, this clonotype turned up many times. V gene TRBV7-2 combines with J gene TRBJ1-1; D is perhaps TRBD1 (5 bases). This CDR3 contains 16 residues. V dropped 4 bases and J dropped 4 bases, with 19 bases sitting between them. Germline V lookup: CDR1 SGHTA, CDR2 FQGNSA. For the CDR3, the DNA is TGTGCCAGCAGCTCACCCAGCCAGGGCAGGGTCACTGAAGCTTTCTTT. It specifies CASSSPSQGRVTEAFF.